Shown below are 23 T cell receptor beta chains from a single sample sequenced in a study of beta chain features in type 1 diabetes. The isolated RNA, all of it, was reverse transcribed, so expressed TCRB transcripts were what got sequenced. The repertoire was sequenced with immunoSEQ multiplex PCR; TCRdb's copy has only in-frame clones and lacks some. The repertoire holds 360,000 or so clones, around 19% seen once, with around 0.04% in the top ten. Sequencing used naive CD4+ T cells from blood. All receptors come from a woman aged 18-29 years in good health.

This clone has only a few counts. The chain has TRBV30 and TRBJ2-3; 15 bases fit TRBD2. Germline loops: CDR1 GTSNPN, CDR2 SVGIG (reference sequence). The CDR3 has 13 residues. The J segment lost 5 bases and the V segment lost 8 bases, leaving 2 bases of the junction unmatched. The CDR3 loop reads CAGGLAGGDTQYF. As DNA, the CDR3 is TGTGCCGGGGGACTAGCGGGAGGAGATACGCAGTATTTT.

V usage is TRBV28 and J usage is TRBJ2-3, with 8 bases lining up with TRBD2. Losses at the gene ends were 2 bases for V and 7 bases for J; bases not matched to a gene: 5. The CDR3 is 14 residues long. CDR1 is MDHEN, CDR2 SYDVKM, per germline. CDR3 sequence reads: CASSLISGIYTQYF. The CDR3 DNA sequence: TGTGCCAGCAGTTTAATTAGCGGGATCTATACGCAGTATTTT.

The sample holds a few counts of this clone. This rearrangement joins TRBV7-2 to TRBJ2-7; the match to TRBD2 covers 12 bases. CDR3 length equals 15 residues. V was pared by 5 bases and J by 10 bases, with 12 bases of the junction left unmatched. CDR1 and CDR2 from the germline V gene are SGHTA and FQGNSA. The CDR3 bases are TGTGCCAGCAGCACCCCTGGACTAGCGGGGACCTATCAGTACTTC. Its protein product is CASSTPGLAGTYQYF.

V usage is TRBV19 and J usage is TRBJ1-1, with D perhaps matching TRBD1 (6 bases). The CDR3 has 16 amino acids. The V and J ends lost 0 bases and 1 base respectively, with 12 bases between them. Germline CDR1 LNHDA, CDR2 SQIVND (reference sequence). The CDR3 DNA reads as TGTGCCAGTAGTATAGATTACAGGGAGGGGAACACTGAAGCTTTCTTT. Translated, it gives CASSIDYREGNTEAFF. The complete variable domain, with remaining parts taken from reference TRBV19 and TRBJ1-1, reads DGGITQSPKYLFRKEGQNVTLSCEQNLNHDAMYWYRQDPGQGLRLIYYSQIVNDFQKGDIAEGYSVSREKKESFPLTVTSAQKNPTAFYLCASSIDYREGNTEAFFGQGTRLTVV.

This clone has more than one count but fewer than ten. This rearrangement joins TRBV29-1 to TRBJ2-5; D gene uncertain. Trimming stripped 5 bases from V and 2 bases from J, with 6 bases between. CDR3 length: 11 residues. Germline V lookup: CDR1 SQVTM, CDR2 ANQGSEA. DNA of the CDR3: TGCAGCGTTTTTCGTCAAGAGACCCAGTACTTC. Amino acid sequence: CSVFRQETQYF.

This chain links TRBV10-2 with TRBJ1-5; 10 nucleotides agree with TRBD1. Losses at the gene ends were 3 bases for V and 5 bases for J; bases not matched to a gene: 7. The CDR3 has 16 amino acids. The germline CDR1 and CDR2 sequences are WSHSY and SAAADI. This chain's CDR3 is CASSDPWTGGHQPQHF. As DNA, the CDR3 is TGCGCCAGCAGTGATCCGTGGACAGGGGGTCATCAGCCCCAGCATTTT.

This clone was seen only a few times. The CDR3 region is CASRAGGNNEQFF. CDR3 nucleotide sequence: TGCGCCAGCAGGGCAGGGGGAAACAATGAGCAGTTCTTC. This rearrangement joins TRBV5-1 to TRBJ2-1; the match to TRBD1 covers 7 bases. The V segment lost 5 bases and the J segment 5 bases; nucleotides outside the gene matches: 4. The CDR3 runs 13 residues. Germline V CDR1 and CDR2: SGHRS, YFSETQ.

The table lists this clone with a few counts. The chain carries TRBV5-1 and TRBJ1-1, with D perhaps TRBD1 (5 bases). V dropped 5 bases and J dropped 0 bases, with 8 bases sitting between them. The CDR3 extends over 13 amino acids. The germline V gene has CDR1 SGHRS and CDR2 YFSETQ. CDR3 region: CASSLDMNTEAFF. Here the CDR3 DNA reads TGCGCCAGCAGTCTGGACATGAACACTGAAGCTTTCTTT.

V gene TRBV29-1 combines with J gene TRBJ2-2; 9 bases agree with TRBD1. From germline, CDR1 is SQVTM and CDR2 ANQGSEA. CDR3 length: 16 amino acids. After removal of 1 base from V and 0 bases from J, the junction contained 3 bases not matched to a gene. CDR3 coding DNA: TGCAGCGTTGAAGTGGACAGGGGCGCGAACACCGGGGAGCTGTTTTTT. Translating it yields CSVEVDRGANTGELFF.

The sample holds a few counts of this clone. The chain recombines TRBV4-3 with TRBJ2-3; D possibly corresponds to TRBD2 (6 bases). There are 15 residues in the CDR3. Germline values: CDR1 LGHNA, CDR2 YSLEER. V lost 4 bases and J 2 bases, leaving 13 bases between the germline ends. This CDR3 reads CASSRTGTFTDTQYF. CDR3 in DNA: TGCGCCAGCAGCCGAACCGGGACTTTCACAGATACGCAGTATTTT.

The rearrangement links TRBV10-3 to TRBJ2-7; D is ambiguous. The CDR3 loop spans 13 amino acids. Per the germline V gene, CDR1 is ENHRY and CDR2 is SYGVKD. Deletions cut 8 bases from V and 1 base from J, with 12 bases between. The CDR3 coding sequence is TGTGCCATCTGCGACCCAGCGTCCTACGAGCAGTACTTC. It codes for CAICDPASYEQYF.

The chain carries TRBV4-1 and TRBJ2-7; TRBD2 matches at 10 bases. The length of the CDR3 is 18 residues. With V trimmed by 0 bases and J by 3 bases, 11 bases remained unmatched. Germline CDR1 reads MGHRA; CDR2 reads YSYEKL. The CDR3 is CASSQEGSGRFRGYEQYF. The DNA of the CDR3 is TGCGCCAGCAGCCAAGAAGGTAGCGGGAGGTTCCGAGGCTACGAGCAGTACTTC.

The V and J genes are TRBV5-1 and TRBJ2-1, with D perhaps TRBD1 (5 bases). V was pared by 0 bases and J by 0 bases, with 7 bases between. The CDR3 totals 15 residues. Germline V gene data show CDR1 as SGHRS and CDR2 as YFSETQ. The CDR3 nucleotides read TGCGCCAGCAGCTTGGGACAGAACTCCTACAATGAGCAGTTCTTC. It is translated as CASSLGQNSYNEQFF.

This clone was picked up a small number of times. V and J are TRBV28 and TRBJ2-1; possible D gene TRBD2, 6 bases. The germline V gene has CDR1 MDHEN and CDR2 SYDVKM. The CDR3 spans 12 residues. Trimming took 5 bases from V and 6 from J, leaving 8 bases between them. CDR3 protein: CASSPTSNEQFF. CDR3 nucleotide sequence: TGTGCCAGCAGTCCGACTAGCAATGAGCAGTTCTTC.

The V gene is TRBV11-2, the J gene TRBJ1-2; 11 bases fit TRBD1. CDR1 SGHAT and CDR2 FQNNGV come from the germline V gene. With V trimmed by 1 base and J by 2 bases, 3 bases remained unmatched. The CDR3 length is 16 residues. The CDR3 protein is CASSLGRDRGNYGYTF. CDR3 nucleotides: TGTGCCAGCAGCTTAGGCCGGGACAGGGGGAACTATGGCTACACCTTC. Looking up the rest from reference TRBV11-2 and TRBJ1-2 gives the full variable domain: EAGVAQSPRYKIIEKRQSVAFWCNPISGHATLYWYQQILGQGPKLLIQFQNNGVVDDSQLPKDRFSAERLKGVDSTLKIQPAKLEDSAVYLCASSLGRDRGNYGYTFGSGTRLTVV.

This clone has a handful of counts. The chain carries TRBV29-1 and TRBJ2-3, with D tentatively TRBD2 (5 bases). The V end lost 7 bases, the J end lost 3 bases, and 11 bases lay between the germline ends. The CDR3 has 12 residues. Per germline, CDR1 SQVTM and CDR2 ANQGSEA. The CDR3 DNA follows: TGCAGCGCGGCGGGTAGGACAGATACGCAGTATTTT. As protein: CSAAGRTDTQYF.

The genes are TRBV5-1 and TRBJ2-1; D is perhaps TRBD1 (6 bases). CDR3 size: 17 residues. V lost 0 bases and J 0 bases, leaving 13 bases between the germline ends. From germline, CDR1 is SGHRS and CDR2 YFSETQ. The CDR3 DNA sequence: TGCGCCAGCAGCTTGGCACCGAGGGGGAGCTCCTACAATGAGCAGTTCTTC. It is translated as CASSLAPRGSSYNEQFF.

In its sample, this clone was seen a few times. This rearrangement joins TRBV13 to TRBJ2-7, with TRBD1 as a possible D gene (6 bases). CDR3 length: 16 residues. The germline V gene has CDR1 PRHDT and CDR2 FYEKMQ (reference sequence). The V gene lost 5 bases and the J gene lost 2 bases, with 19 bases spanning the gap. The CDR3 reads CASSPTGTDRTYEQYF. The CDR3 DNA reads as TGTGCCAGCAGCCCGACGGGAACGGACAGAACCTACGAGCAGTACTTC.

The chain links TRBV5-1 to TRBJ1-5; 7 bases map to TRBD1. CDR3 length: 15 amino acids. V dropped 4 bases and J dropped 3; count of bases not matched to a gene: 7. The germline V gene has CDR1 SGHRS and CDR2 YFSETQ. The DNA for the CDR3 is TGCGCCAGCAGCCCCGTGACAGGGAACAATCAGCCCCAGCATTTT. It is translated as CASSPVTGNNQPQHF.

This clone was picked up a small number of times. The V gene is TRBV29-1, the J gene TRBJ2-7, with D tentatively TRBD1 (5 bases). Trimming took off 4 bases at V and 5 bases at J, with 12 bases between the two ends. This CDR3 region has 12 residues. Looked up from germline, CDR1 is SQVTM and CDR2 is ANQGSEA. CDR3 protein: CSVGQGIHEQYF. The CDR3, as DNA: TGCAGCGTTGGGCAGGGTATACACGAGCAGTACTTC.

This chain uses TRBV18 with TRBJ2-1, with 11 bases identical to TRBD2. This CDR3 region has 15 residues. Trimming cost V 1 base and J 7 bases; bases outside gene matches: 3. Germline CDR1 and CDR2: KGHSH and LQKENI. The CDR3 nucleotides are TGTGCCAGCTCACCACTAGCGGGAGGGCGGAATGAGCAGTTCTTC. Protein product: CASSPLAGGRNEQFF.

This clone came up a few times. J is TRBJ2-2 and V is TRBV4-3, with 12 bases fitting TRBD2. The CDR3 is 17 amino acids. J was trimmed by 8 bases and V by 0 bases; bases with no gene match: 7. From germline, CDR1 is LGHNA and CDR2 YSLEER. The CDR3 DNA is TGCGCCAGCAGCCAAGATCTAGCGGGGGGGCCAAAAGGGGAGCTGTTTTTT. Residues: CASSQDLAGGPKGELFF.

CDR3: CASSEYLTGQPQHF. The CDR3 DNA follows: TGTGCCAGCAGTGAATACCTTACGGGACAGCCCCAGCATTTT. This chain links TRBV2 with TRBJ1-5, with D unclear. The CDR3 extends over 14 amino acids. V shed 2 bases and J shed 7 bases, with 12 bases lying between them. CDR1 is SNHLY, CDR2 FYNNEI, per germline.